The clone carrying this T cell receptor (beta chain) was counted between two and nine times. Those who participated ranged in age from roughly 18 to 95 years and resided in approximately 26 US areas. Cohort assignment relied on participant-reported clinical history. Per the germline V gene, CDR1 is LGHDT and CDR2 is YNNKEL (reference sequence). The V and J ends lost 3 bases and 0 bases respectively, with 9 bases between them. The CDR3 consists of 15 residues. The data stem from a study of blood T cell repertoires in COVID-19. Measured with immunoSEQ multiplex PCR; TCRdb has only the in-frame clones, and not every one. The top ten hold approximately 4% of the sample, which has approximately 170,000 clones, about 83% seen once.

The TCR was taken from a woman in her forties or fifties in a cohort exposed to, infected with or recovered from COVID-19 (not recorded which). The chain carries TRBV3-1 (or the pseudogene TRBV3-2) and TRBJ1-3, with no clear D. The specimen was PBMCs or T cells enriched from blood (not recorded which). Here the CDR3 reads CASSHTRNSGNTIYF. Here the CDR3 DNA reads TGTGCCAGCAGCCATACACGTAACTCTGGAAACACCATATATTTT.